Described below is a single T cell receptor (beta chain) sequence and its context. As yet, its antigen is unknown. This sample stems from a study of breast tumors, draining lymph nodes, adjacent tissues. Points from the study as a whole: Most tumor T cells seemingly derive from lymph node, then expand in tumor. Tumor repertoires ranked between lymph nodes and nontumor tissue in diversity, with V and J gene preferences.

Samples came from axillary lymph nodes draining the breast cancer. Germline CDR1 reads WSHSY; CDR2 reads SAAADI. The V segment lost 9 bases and the J segment 4 bases; nucleotides outside the gene matches: 5. The CDR3 loop spans 13 amino acids. TCRdb re-called the multiplex PCR reads through MiXCR, storing one row per CDR3 protein. The sample carries around 250,000 distinct CDR3 sequences, under 40% recorded once. Source material: axillary lymph node tissue. The chain joins TRBV10-2 to TRBJ2-5; 10 bases match TRBD2. The clonotype comes from a female donor with breast cancer. Some clones in this sample may be carry-over from other donors' samples. CDR3 DNA sequence: TGCGCCAGTGGAAGCGGGGGGGCAGAGACCCAGTACTTC. Its translation is CASGSGGAETQYF.